The T cell receptor (beta chain) under discussion was sequenced for a study of shared clonotypes between healthy human individuals. Every subset's genomic DNA went evenly onto several immunoSEQ plates. Sorted subsets were amplified in replicate PCRs using around 200 ng DNA, roughly 30,000 T cell genomes. Per the study methods: As immunoSEQ supplied junction-only sequences (without quality scores), filtering differed. TCRdb's table, derived via immunoSEQ multiplex PCR, lists solely in-frame clones and lacks some. V and J calls and clone size are copied from that table; D and trimming were computed from the DNA. The sample carries some 740,000 clones, 80% to 95% recorded once. Per the germline V gene, CDR1 is SGDLS and CDR2 is YYNGEE. Trimming stripped 3 bases from V and 0 bases from J, with 7 bases between. The CDR3 runs to 14 residues. The naive CD8 population came from CD45RO-negative cells selected for CCR7, without terminally differentiated effector memory CD45RA+ cells. The donor cohort consisted entirely of Caucasian adults residing in Nashville, Tennessee.

The sequence came from a man aged 25 to 40 in good health. Sequencing was done on a sample of naive CD8+ T cells sorted from blood. The V gene is TRBV9, the J gene TRBJ1-3; D is unclear. As DNA, the CDR3 is TGTGCCAGCAGCGAGGTTATCTCTGGAAACACCATATATTTT. Protein: CASSEVISGNTIYF.